This is a list of T cell receptor beta chains from one sample in a study of blood T cell repertoires in COVID-19. TCRdb's table, derived via immunoSEQ multiplex PCR, lists solely in-frame clones and lacks some. The table includes around 250,000 clones, approximately 85% detected once. Sequencing used PBMCs or T cells enriched from blood (not recorded which). Receptors originate from a woman in her forties or fifties who had recovered from COVID-19. CDR3s include the opening cysteine and the closing phenylalanine or tryptophan. The order of the fields is J gene, clone size, D gene, V gene, CDR3 DNA, CDR3 protein. D genes are given only for firm matches. Clone sizes are given selectively: once, few, many, or a class where the clone is expanded.

TRBJ2-5 | NA | NA | TRBV5-8 | TGTGCCAGCAGCTTGGAGGTCGGGGGGCGAGAGACCCAGTACTTC | CASSLEVGGRETQYF
TRBJ2-1 | once | NA | TRBV6-2/TRBV6-3 | TGTGCCAGCAGTTACTCGCTGGGACTCCTCAATGAGCAGTTCTTC | CASSYSLGLLNEQFF
TRBJ1-4 | NA | TRBD1 | TRBV7-9 | TGTGCCAGCAGCCCCAGGACAGGCGAGCCGGAAAAACTGTTTTTT | CASSPRTGEPEKLFF
TRBJ2-5 | NA | NA | TRBV5-6 | TGTGCCAGCAGCTTGGGCAGGGTACGAGAGACCCAGTACTTC | CASSLGRVRETQYF
TRBJ2-1 | NA | TRBD2 | TRBV28 | TGTGCCAGCAGTCCTAGACTAGCGGGAGGTTACAATGAGCAGTTCTTC | CASSPRLAGGYNEQFF
TRBJ2-7 | NA | TRBD2 | TRBV27 | TGTGCCAGCAGTTCCACCGCCGGGACTACCTACGAGCAGTACTTC | CASSSTAGTTYEQYF
TRBJ2-7 | NA | NA | TRBV30 | TGTGCCTGGAGGAGGACGGGGAGCTACGAGCAGTACTTC | CAWRRTGSYEQYF
TRBJ1-4 | NA | TRBD1 | TRBV7-8 | TGTGCCAGCAGCTTAAGGGGACAGGGCAGTGGAAAACTGTTTTTT | CASSLRGQGSGKLFF
TRBJ2-2 | NA | NA | TRBV5-5 | TGTGCCAGCAGGCTACAGGGTTTGAACACCGGGGAGCTGTTTTTT | CASRLQGLNTGELFF
TRBJ2-7 | NA | NA | TRBV4-1 | TGCGCCAGCAGCCAAGGGTCAGTAATGACCTACGAGCAGTACTTC | CASSQGSVMTYEQYF
TRBJ2-5 | NA | TRBD1 | TRBV5-4 | TGTGCCAGCAGCCCGGACAGGGCCGCAAGTCAAGAGACCCAGTACTTC | CASSPDRAASQETQYF
TRBJ2-1 | NA | TRBD2 | TRBV18 | TGTGCCAGCTCACCACCGGGGACTAGCGGAGGGGAGCAGTTCTTC | CASSPPGTSGGEQFF
TRBJ2-3 | NA | NA | TRBV7-2 | TGTGCCAGCAGCCTAGGACTCGTCACAGATACGCAGTATTTT | CASSLGLVTDTQYF
TRBJ1-2 | few | NA | TRBV24-1 | TGTGCCACCAGTGATGTTGACAGGAGAGATGGCTACACCTTC | CATSDVDRRDGYTF
TRBJ2-7 | once | TRBD2 | TRBV7-2 | TGTGCCAGCAGCTATCTCTTTAGCGGGGGGCCCTACGAGCAGTACTTC | CASSYLFSGGPYEQYF
TRBJ2-7 | NA | TRBD1 | TRBV7-3 | TGTGCCAGCAGCTCGGGGGACAGGGTTTACGAGCAGTACTTC | CASSSGDRVYEQYF